Included here is one TCR beta chain sequence, with context. A single record per CDR3 protein comes from TCRdb applying MiXCR to the RT-PCR reads. This sample carries about 680,000 distinct CDR3 sequences, 11% to 15% of them seen once, and the ten largest clones take around 3.3%. Germline lookup yields CDR1 DFQATT and CDR2 SNEGSKA (reference sequence). Trimming removed 4 bases from V and 7 bases from J, with 16 bases in between. The CDR3 runs to 13 residues. Sequenced input: memory CD4+ T cells from blood. The clonotype was recovered from a female donor in good health, serving as a healthy control. V gene TRBV20-1 combines with J gene TRBJ1-2, with D possibly matching TRBD1 (5 bases). The CDR3 region is CSATRDGTSGYTF. The DNA for the CDR3 is TGCAGTGCTACAAGGGACGGGACCAGTGGCTACACCTTC.